Below are 11 T cell receptor beta chains sequenced from a single sample in a study of shared clonotypes between healthy human individuals. Sequencing used immunoSEQ multiplex PCR; TCRdb keeps in-frame clones, though not all of them. The data show around 2,000,000 clones, roughly 96% seen once. The sample was naive CD4+ T cells sorted from blood. Subset specified: CD45RA+ positively selected. These receptors were obtained from a man aged 18 to 30 in good health.

The chain has TRBV5-6 and TRBJ1-2, with 7 nucleotides matching TRBD1. Germline V gene data show CDR1 as SGHDT and CDR2 as YYEEEE. The CDR3 is 16 residues long. Unmatched junction bases numbered 7, after V lost 0 bases and J lost 2 bases. CDR3 region: CASSLGPTGTNYGYTF. The CDR3, as DNA: TGTGCCAGCAGCTTGGGGCCGACAGGGACGAACTATGGCTACACCTTC.

The chain uses TRBV5-1 and TRBJ1-1, with 9 bases that match TRBD1. The germline V gene has CDR1 SGHRS and CDR2 YFSETQ. The CDR3 has 15 amino acids. V lost 4 bases to trimming and J lost 5 bases; unmatched junction nucleotides: 9. The chain's CDR3 is CASSEYRGQNTEAFF. For the CDR3, the DNA is TGCGCCAGCAGCGAATACAGGGGGCAGAATACTGAAGCTTTCTTT.

The CDR3, as DNA: TGTGCCAGCAGCTTCGACTATGATACGCAGTATTTT. It codes for CASSFDYDTQYF. The chain couples TRBV13 to TRBJ2-3, with a tentative D call TRBD2 (5 bases). V shed 3 bases and J shed 6 bases, with 7 bases lying between them. The CDR3 is 12 amino acids. Per germline, CDR1 PRHDT and CDR2 FYEKMQ (reference sequence).

The rearrangement uses TRBV15 and TRBJ2-6, with D uncertain. The CDR3 contains 16 residues. Looked up from germline, CDR1 is LNHNV and CDR2 is YYDKDF (reference sequence). Trimming pared 5 bases from V and 4 bases from J, leaving 15 bases between. The CDR3, as DNA: TGTGCCACCAGCCAAGCTACTCGGACCGGGGCCAACGTCCTGACTTTC. It codes for CATSQATRTGANVLTF.

The V and J genes are TRBV11-2 and TRBJ2-3; D is uncertain. The germline V gene has CDR1 SGHAT and CDR2 FQNNGV. This CDR3 is built from 18 residues. V was cut by 1 base and J by 0 bases, with 17 bases left in between. CDR3 in DNA: TGTGCCAGCAGCTTAGTTGGATCGCTTAGATCTAGCACAGATACGCAGTATTTT. Translation: CASSLVGSLRSSTDTQYF.

Remarks on this clone: At one end the junction does not follow the germline gene, possibly because of a read error. The chain has TRBV2 and TRBJ2-7; possible D gene TRBD1, 6 bases. Germline CDR1 reads SNHLY; CDR2 reads FYNNEI. The CDR3 runs 11 residues. CDR3 coding DNA: TGTGCCAGCAGTGAAGCTGGGGGACATACCTTC. Translating gives CASSEAGGHTF. Together with reference TRBV2 and TRBJ2-7, the CDR3 gives the full variable domain: EPEVTQTPSHQVTQMGQEVILRCVPISNHLYFYWYRQILGQKVEFLVSFYNNEISEKSEIFDDQFSVERPDGSNFTLKIRSTKLEDSAMYFCASSEAGGHTFGPGTRLTVT.

As concerns this clone: Within the sample, other DNA sequences also encode this same CDR3. The chain recombines TRBV5-1 with TRBJ2-3; 7 bases are shared with TRBD2. The CDR3 is made up of 15 amino acids. The germline gives CDR1 SGHRS, CDR2 YFSETQ. J gave up 4 bases and V 2 bases, and 7 bases lay outside the gene matches. The CDR3 region has the DNA TGCGCCAGCAGCTTTTCGGGTCGGGGGGCAGATACGCAGTATTTT. Amino acid sequence: CASSFSGRGADTQYF. The full variable domain, rest sourced from reference TRBV5-1 and TRBJ2-3, is KAGVTQTPRYLIKTRGQQVTLSCSPISGHRSVSWYQQTPGQGLQFLFEYFSETQRNKGNFPGRFSGRQFSNSRSEMNVSTLELGDSALYLCASSFSGRGADTQYFGPGTRLTVL.

The chain links TRBV30 to TRBJ2-2; D may be TRBD2 (5 bases). The germline V gene has CDR1 GTSNPN and CDR2 SVGIG (reference sequence). The CDR3 contains 10 residues. Trimming removed 2 bases from V and 13 bases from J, with 8 bases in between. CDR3 sequence: CAWSSGGLFF. The DNA of the CDR3 is TGTGCCTGGAGTAGCGGAGGGCTGTTTTTT.

V usage is TRBV7-2 and J usage is TRBJ2-3; weak D call: TRBD1 (6 bases). The V gene lost 7 bases and the J gene lost 2 bases, with 13 bases spanning the gap. Per germline, CDR1 SGHTA and CDR2 FQGNSA. The CDR3 is 14 amino acids. The CDR3 DNA reads TGTGCCAGCACCCAGGGGCGGCTCACAGATACGCAGTATTTT. It yields the protein CASTQGRLTDTQYF. Complete variable domain (other parts from reference TRBV7-2 and TRBJ2-3): GAGVSQSPSNKVTEKGKDVELRCDPISGHTALYWYRQSLGQGLEFLIYFQGNSAPDKSGLPSDRFSAERTGGSVSTLTIQRTQQEDSAVYLCASTQGRLTDTQYFGPGTRLTVL.

The V call is TRBV10-2, the J call TRBJ1-2; D is unclear. The CDR3 covers 12 residues. Germline-derived CDR1 and CDR2 are WSHSY and SAAADI. V was pared by 3 bases and J by 2 bases, with 4 bases between. CDR3 nucleotide sequence: TGCGCCAGCAGTGACTGGAACTATGGCTACACCTTC. It translates to CASSDWNYGYTF.

The rearrangement links TRBV7-2 to TRBJ2-7; 7 bases align to TRBD2. V trimming: 2 bases; J trimming: 6 bases; junction bases outside the gene matches: 4. CDR1 is SGHTA and CDR2 is FQGNSA in the germline V gene. The length of the CDR3 is 13 residues. The CDR3 DNA is TGTGCCAGCAGCTTAATGGGGAGGGGCGAGCAGTACTTC. Translated, it gives CASSLMGRGEQYF.